The sequence of this TCR beta chain was determined in a study of blood T cell repertoires in COVID-19. Study at large: Acute and convalescent COVID-19 samples came from the United States, Italy and Spain. The analysed material was cDNA or gDNA that came from T cells, B-cell-depleted T cells, or PBMCs.

TCRdb's copy holds only in-frame clones and misses some; the assay was immunoSEQ multiplex PCR. The data hold 65,000 to 70,000 clones, with more than 70% observed a single time. Germline assignment: CDR1 SNHLY and CDR2 FYNNEI. The CDR3 totals 14 residues. Trimming took off 1 base at V and 2 bases at J, with 6 bases between the two ends. This TCR was sampled from a human donor in a cohort sampled during active COVID-19. Material for sequencing was peripheral blood. The chain uses TRBV2 and TRBJ1-5; possibly TRBD1 for D (6 bases). CDR3 residues: CASSEDRGNQPQHF. CDR3 nucleotides: TGTGCCAGCAGTGAAGACAGGGGCAATCAGCCCCAGCATTTT. Drawing the rest from reference TRBV2 and TRBJ1-5, the complete variable domain is EPEVTQTPSHQVTQMGQEVILRCVPISNHLYFYWYRQILGQKVEFLVSFYNNEISEKSEIFDDQFSVERPDGSNFTLKIRSTKLEDSAMYFCASSEDRGNQPQHFGDGTRLSIL.